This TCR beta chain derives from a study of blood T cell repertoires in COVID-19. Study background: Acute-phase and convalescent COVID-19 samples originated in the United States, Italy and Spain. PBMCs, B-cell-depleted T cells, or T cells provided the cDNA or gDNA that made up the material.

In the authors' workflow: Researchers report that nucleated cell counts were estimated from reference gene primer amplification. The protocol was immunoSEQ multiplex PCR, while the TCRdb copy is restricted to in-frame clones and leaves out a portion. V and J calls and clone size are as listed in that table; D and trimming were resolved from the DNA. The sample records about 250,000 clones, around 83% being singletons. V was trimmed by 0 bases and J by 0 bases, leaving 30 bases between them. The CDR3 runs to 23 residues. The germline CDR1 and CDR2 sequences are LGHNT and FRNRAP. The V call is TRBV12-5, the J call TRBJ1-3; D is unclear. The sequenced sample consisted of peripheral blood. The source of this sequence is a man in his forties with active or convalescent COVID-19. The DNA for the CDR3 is TGTGCTAGTGGTTTGGTAGTTTGGTCAGAAACAGATTCCCTGTTTTTCTCTGGAAACACCATATATTTT. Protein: CASGLVVWSETDSLFFSGNTIYF.